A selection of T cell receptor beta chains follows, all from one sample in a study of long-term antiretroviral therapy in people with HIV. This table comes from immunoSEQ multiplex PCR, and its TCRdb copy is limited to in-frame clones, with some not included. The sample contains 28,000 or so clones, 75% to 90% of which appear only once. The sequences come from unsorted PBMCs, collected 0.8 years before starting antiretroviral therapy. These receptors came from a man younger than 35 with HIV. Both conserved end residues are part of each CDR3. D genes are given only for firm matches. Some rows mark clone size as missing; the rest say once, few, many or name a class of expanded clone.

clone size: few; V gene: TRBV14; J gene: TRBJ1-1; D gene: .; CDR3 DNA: TGTGCCAGCAGCCCGGCCCGCAGGGCTTTCTTT; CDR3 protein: CASSPARRAFF
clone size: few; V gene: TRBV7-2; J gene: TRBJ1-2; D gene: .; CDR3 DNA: TGTGCCAGCAGCTCACAGGGTCAATATGGCTACACCTTC; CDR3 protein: CASSSQGQYGYTF
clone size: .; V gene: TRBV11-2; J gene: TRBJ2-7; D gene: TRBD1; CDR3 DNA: TGTGCCAGCAGTCGGGGGACAGGGGGAGCTGGCTCCTACGAGCAGTACTTC; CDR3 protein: CASSRGTGGAGSYEQYF
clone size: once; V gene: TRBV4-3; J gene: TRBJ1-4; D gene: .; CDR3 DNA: TGCGCCAGCAGCCAAGACCACGGGGGGCAGGATGAAAAACTGTTTTTT; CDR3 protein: CASSQDHGGQDEKLFF
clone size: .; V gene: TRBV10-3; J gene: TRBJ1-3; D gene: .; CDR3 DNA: TGTGCCATCAGTGAGGGATCGGTGGGAAACACCATATATTTT; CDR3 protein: CAISEGSVGNTIYF
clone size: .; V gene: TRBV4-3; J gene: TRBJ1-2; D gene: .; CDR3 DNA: TGCGCCAGCAGCCAAGATGGTGGCTACACCTTC; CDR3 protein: CASSQDGGYTF
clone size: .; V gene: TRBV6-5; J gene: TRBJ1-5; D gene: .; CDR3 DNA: TGTGCCAGCAGTCCGCAGGGAGATCAGCCCCAGCATTTT; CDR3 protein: CASSPQGDQPQHF
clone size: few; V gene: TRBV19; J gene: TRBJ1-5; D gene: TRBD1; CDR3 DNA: TGTGCCAGTAGGTGGACAGGGGATTCGAGGGGCAATCAGCCCCAGCATTTT; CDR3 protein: CASRWTGDSRGNQPQHF
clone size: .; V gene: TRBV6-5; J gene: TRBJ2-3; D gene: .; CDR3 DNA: TGTGCCAGCGGGATAGCGGGCACAGATACGCAGTATTTT; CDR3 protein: CASGIAGTDTQYF
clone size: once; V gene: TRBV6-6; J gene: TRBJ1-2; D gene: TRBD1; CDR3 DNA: TGTGCCAGCAGCCCCCCGACAGGGGCATCTATGGGAGACACCTTC; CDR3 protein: CASSPPTGASMGDTF
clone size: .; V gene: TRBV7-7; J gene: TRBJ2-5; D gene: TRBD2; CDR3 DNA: TGTGCTAGCAGCCAACAGACTAGCGGGCAAGAGACCCAGTACTTC; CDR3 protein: CASSQQTSGQETQYF
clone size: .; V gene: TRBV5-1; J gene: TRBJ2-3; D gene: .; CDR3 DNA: TGCGCCAGCAGCCCTGACACAGATACGCAGTATTTT; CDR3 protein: CASSPDTDTQYF
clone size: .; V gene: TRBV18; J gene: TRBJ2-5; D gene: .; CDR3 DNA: TGTGCCAGCTCACCCCGCGAGACCCAGTACTTC; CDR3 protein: CASSPRETQYF
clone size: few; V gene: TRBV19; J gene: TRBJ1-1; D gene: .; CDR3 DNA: TGTGCCAGTAACCTACACCCGGGGACTGAAGCTTTCTTT; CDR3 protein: CASNLHPGTEAFF
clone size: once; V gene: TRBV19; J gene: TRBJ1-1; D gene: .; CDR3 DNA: TGTGCCAGTAGTATTTGGGAGGACACTGAAGCTTTCTTT; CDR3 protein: CASSIWEDTEAFF
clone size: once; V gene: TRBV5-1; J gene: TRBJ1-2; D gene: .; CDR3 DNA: TGCGCCAGCAGCTTGGTGGATGGGGACTACTATGGCTACACCTTC; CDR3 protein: CASSLVDGDYYGYTF
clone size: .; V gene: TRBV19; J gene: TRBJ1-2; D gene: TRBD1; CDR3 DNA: TGTGCCAGTAAGCGGATGACAGGGCACGGTATTGGCTACACCTTC; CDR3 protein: CASKRMTGHGIGYTF
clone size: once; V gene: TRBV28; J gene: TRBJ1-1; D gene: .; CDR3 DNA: TGTGCCAGCACAAACCCCGAGAACACTGAAGCTTTCTTT; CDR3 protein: CASTNPENTEAFF
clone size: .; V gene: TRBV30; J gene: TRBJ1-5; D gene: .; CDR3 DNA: TGTGCCTGGAGTCCAGGGCTTTCTCAGCCCCAGCATTTT; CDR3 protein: CAWSPGLSQPQHF
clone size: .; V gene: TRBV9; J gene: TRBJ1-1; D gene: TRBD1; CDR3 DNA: TGTGCCAGCAGCATTGGACAGGGACTGAACACTGAAGCTTTCTTT; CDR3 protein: CASSIGQGLNTEAFF
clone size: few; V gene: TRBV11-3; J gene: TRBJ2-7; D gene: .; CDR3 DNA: TGTGCCAGCAGCCTCAGCCGGGAAGACGAGCAGTACTTC; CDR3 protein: CASSLSREDEQYF
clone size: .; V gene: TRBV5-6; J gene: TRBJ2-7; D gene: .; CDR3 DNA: TGTGCCAGCAGGAATCATCGGAGGCACGAGCAGTACTTC; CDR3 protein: CASRNHRRHEQYF
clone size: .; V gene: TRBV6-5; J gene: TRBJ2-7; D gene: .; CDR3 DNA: TGTGCCAGCAGTTACTTCGGGGGCTACGAGCAGTACTTC; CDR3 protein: CASSYFGGYEQYF
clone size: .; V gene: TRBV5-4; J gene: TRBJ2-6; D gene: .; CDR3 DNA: TGTGCCAGCAGCTTGTATAGTACCAACGTCCTGACTTTC; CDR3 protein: CASSLYSTNVLTF
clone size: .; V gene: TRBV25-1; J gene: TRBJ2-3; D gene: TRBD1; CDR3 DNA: TGTGCCAGCAGTGGGCCTGGGACAGCCGATACGCAGTATTTT; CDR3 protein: CASSGPGTADTQYF
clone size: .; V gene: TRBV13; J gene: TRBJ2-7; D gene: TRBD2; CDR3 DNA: TGTGCCAGCAGCTTAAGGGCGGGGGGGCTCTACGAGCAGTACTTC; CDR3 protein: CASSLRAGGLYEQYF
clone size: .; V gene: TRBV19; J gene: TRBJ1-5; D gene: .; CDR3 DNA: TGTGCCAGTAGTAGGGTGACAGGCAATCAGCCCCAGCATTTT; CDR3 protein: CASSRVTGNQPQHF
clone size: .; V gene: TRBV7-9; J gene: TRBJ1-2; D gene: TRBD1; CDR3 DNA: TGTGCCAGCAGCTTAGGAACAGGGGGGAGCGCCGGCTACACCTTC; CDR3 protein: CASSLGTGGSAGYTF
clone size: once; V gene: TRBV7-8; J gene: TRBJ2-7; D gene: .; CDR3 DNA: TGTGCCAGCAGCTCAGGGTCCGGGCAATCGGTAGGGGAGCAGTACTTC; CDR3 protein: CASSSGSGQSVGEQYF
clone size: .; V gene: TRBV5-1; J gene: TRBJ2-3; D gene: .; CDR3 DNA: TGCGCCAGCAGCACTGGAGGGGGGCGTACAGATACGCAGTATTTT; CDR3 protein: CASSTGGGRTDTQYF
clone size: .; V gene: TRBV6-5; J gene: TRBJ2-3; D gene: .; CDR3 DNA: TGTGCCAGCAGTTACAGAGCGCGCACAGATACGCAGTATTTT; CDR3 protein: CASSYRARTDTQYF
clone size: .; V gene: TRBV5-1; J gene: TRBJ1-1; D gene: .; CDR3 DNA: TGCGCCAGCAGCCAGGGACCGAACACTGAAGCTTTCTTT; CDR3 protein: CASSQGPNTEAFF
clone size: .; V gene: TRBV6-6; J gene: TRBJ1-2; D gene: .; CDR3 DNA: TGTGCCAGCAGGGGGTCGAGGGGTATCTATGGCTACACCTTC; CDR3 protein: CASRGSRGIYGYTF
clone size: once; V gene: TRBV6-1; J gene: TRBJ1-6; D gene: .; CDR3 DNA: TGTGCCAGCAGGGGTCGGGAGAATTCACCCCTCCACTTT; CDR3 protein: CASRGRENSPLHF
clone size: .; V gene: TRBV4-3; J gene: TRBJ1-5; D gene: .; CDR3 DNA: TGCGCCAGCAGCCAAGAGTTTAGGACATCGGGGATATATAGCAATCAGCCCCAGCATTTT; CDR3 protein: CASSQEFRTSGIYSNQPQHF
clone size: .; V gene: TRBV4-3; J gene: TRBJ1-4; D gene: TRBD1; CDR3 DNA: TGCGCCAGCAGCCATTGGACAGGGGAAAAACTGTTTTTT; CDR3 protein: CASSHWTGEKLFF
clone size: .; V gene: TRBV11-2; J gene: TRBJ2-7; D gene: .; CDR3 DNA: TGTGCCAGCGGGCAGACGAACTACGAGCAGTACTTC; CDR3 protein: CASGQTNYEQYF
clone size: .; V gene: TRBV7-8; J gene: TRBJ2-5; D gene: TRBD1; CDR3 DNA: TGTGCCAGCAGCTTAGCGTGGACAGGGCGCCAAGAGACCCAGTACTTC; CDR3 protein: CASSLAWTGRQETQYF
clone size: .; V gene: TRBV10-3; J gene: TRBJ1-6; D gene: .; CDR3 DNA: TGTGCCATCAGTGAGGGGGGGCGCGGTAATTCACCCCTCCACTTT; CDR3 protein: CAISEGGRGNSPLHF
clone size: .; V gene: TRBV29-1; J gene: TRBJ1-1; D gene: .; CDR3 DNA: TGCAGCGTTGGGGGGGACGGCACTGAAGCTTTCTTT; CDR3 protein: CSVGGDGTEAFF
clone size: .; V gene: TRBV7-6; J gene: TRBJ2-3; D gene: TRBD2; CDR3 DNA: TGTGCCAGCAGCTCACCATCCCGACTAGCGAGGACCGATACGCAGTATTTT; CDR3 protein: CASSSPSRLARTDTQYF
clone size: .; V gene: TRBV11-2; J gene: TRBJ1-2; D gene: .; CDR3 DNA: TGTGCCAGCAGCATGCACGGGCCGCATCAGGACTATGGCTACACCTTC; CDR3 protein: CASSMHGPHQDYGYTF
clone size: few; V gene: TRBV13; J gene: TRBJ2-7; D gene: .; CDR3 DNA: TGTGCCAGCAGCGGAGGGAGGGGGGTCTACGAGCAGTACTTC; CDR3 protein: CASSGGRGVYEQYF
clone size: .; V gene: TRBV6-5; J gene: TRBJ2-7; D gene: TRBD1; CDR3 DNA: TGTGCCAGCACCTACGGGACAGGCTACGAGCAGTACTTC; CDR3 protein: CASTYGTGYEQYF
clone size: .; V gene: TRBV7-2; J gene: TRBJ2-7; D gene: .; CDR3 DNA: TGTGCCAGCAGCTTAGGTGTCGCAGGGGACTACGAGCAGTACTTC; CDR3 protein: CASSLGVAGDYEQYF
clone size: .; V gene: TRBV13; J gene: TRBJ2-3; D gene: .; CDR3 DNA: TGTGCCAGCAGCCCGTGGGGCGGGGATCCCACAGATACGCAGTATTTT; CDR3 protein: CASSPWGGDPTDTQYF
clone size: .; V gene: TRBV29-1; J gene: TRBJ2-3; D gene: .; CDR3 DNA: TGCAGCGTCGAGGGGCTGTTTATGGATACGCAGTATTTT; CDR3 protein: CSVEGLFMDTQYF
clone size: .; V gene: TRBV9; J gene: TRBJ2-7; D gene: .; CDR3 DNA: TGTGCCAGCAGCGCCTCACTTGGGGGGGGGCCTGGAGACGAGCAGTACTTC; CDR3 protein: CASSASLGGGPGDEQYF
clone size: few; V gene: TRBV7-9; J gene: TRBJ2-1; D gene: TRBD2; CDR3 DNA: TGTGCCAGCAGCTTAGGACTTCTGACGGGAGGGAACAATGAGCAGTTCTTC; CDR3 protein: CASSLGLLTGGNNEQFF
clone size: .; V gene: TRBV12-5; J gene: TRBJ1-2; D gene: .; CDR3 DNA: TGTGCTAGTGGTTTGGACACCGAGTGGAATGGCTACACCTTC; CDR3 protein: CASGLDTEWNGYTF
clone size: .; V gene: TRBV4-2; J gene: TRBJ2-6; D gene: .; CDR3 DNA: TGTGCCAGCAGTTTAACTAGCCGATCCTCTGGGGCCAACGTCCTGACTTTC; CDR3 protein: CASSLTSRSSGANVLTF
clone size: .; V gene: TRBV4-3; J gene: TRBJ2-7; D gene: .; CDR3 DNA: TGCGCCAGCAGCCAAGGGATTAGCCTAACCTACGAGCAGTACTTC; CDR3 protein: CASSQGISLTYEQYF
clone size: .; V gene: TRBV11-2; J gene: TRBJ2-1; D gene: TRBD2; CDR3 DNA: TGTGCCAGTCTACTAGCGGGGAGTCATCACCCCTACAATGAGCAGTTCTTC; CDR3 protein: CASLLAGSHHPYNEQFF
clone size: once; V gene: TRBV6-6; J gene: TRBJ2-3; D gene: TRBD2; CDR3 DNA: TGTGCCAGCACCGGGGGGGCCCTCACAGATACGCAGTATTTT; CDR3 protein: CASTGGALTDTQYF
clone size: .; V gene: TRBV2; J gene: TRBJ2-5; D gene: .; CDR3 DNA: TGTGCCAGCAGCGTAGGACTGTCTCAAGAGACCCAGTACTTC; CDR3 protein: CASSVGLSQETQYF
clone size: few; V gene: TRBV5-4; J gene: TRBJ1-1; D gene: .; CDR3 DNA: TGTGCCAGCAGCTTGGGACCGGCAATGAACACTGAAGCTTTCTTT; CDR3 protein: CASSLGPAMNTEAFF
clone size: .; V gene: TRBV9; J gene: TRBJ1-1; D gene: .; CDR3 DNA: TGTGCCAGCAGCGTAGACCCCAGGGAGGTGCCAGCTTTCTTT; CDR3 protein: CASSVDPREVPAFF